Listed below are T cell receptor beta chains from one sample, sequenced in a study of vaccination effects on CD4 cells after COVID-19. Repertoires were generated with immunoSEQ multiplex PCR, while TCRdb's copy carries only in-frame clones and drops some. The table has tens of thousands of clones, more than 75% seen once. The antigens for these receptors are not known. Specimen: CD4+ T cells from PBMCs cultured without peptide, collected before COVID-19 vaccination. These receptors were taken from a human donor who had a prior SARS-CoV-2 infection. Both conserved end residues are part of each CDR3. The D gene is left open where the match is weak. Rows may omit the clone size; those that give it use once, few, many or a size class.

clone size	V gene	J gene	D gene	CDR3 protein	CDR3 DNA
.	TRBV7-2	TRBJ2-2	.	CASSLDRLSGELFF	TGTGCCAGCAGCTTAGACAGACTCTCCGGGGAGCTGTTTTTT
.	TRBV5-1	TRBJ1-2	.	CASSLDRNYGYTF	TGCGCCAGCAGCTTGGATCGAAACTATGGCTACACCTTC
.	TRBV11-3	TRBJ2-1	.	CASSLGQTGYNEQFF	TGTGCCAGCAGCTTAGGGCAGACGGGCTACAATGAGCAGTTCTTC
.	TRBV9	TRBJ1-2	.	CASSPDAGAGKDSYTF	TGTGCCAGCAGCCCGGACGCCGGAGCAGGGAAGGACAGCTACACCTTC
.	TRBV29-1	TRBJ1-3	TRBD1	CSPSSSGQGPTGNTIYF	TGCAGCCCATCGTCGTCCGGACAGGGTCCGACTGGAAACACCATATATTTT
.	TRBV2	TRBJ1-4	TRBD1	CASRAGTGDEKLFF	TGTGCCAGCAGGGCCGGGACAGGGGACGAAAAACTGTTTTTT
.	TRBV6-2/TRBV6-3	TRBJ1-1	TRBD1	CASSTRSQGASDTEAFF	TGTGCCAGCAGTACACGATCACAGGGGGCGTCGGACACTGAAGCTTTCTTT
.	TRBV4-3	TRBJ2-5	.	CASSARLQETQYF	TGCGCCAGCAGCGCCCGACTCCAAGAGACCCAGTACTTC
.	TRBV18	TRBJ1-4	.	CASSPTFATNEKLFF	TGTGCCAGCTCACCCACTTTTGCAACTAATGAAAAACTGTTTTTT
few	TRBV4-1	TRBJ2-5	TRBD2	CASSARLAPSQETQYF	TGCGCCAGCAGCGCCCGACTAGCCCCAAGCCAAGAGACCCAGTACTTC
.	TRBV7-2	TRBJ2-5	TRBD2	CASSPRTSGGGEKTQYF	TGTGCCAGCAGCCCCCGGACTAGCGGGGGAGGAGAAAAGACCCAGTACTTC
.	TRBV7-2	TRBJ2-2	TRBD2	CASSKRGGTGELFF	TGTGCCAGCAGCAAGCGGGGGGGCACCGGGGAGCTGTTTTTT
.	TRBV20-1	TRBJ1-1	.	CSARDSEAFF	TGCAGTGCTAGAGACAGTGAAGCTTTCTTT
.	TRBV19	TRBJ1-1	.	CASKSQRNTEAFF	TGTGCCAGTAAGTCACAAAGGAACACTGAAGCTTTCTTT
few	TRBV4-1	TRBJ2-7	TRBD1	CASSTRQGTLYEQYF	TGCGCCAGCAGCACCCGACAGGGGACCCTCTACGAGCAGTACTTC
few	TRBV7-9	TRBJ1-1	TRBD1	CASSRDRGNTEAFF	TGTGCCAGCAGCCGTGACAGGGGGAACACTGAAGCTTTCTTT
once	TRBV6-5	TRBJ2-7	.	CASSYSDRRNEQYF	TGTGCCAGCAGTTACTCTGACAGGAGGAACGAGCAGTACTTC
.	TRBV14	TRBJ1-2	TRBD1	CASSQNRGRPNYGYTF	TGTGCCAGCAGCCAGAACAGGGGGCGGCCTAACTATGGCTACACCTTC
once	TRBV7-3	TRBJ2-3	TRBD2	CASSLLGLAGGGDTQYF	TGTGCCAGCAGCTTACTCGGACTAGCGGGAGGGGGAGATACGCAGTATTTT
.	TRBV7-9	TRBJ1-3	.	CASTESRLGGGNTIYF	TGTGCCAGCACCGAATCCCGACTGGGCGGGGGAAACACCATATATTTT
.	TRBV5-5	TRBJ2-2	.	CASSLAVLLSGELFF	TGTGCCAGCAGCTTGGCAGTATTGTTGTCGGGGGAGCTGTTTTTT
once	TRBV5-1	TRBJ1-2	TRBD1	CASSSGQGTGYTF	TGCGCCAGCAGCTCCGGACAGGGGACGGGCTACACCTTC
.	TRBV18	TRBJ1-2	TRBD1	CASSPQGAQDGYTF	TGTGCCAGCTCACCACAGGGGGCGCAAGATGGCTACACCTTC
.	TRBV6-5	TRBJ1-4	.	CASSYRGEGPNEKLFF	TGTGCCAGCAGTTACCGAGGGGAAGGCCCTAATGAAAAACTGTTTTTT
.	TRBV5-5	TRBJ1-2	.	CASSQGTADNGYTF	TGTGCCAGCAGCCAAGGGACGGCGGATAATGGCTACACCTTC
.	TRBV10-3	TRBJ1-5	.	CASRGDERNQPQHF	TGTGCCAGCCGGGGGGACGAACGCAATCAGCCCCAGCATTTT
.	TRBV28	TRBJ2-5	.	CASRGWGTQYF	TGTGCCAGCAGGGGGTGGGGGACCCAGTACTTC
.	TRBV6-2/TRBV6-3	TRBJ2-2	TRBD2	CASSNPRGGPGELFF	TGTGCCAGCAGTAATCCTCGGGGGGGTCCCGGGGAGCTGTTTTTT